Here is one TCR beta chain with its context. In the authors' methods: Amplification of reference gene primers provided the estimated nucleated cell counts. Repertoires were generated with immunoSEQ multiplex PCR, while TCRdb's copy carries only in-frame clones and drops some. V, J and clone size were drawn from that table, and D and trimming were deduced from the DNA. The sample lists about 150,000 clones; around 91% were seen once. The CDR3 totals 14 residues. Trimming stripped 4 bases from V and 7 bases from J, with 14 bases between. Per germline, CDR1 SGDLS and CDR2 YYNGEE. This sample is drawn from a study of blood T cell repertoires in COVID-19. Study details: Samples came from the United States, Italy and Spain, spanning acute and convalescent COVID-19. PBMCs, B-cell-depleted T cells, or T cells were the source of the cDNA or gDNA that made up the material.

The chain employs TRBV9 and TRBJ2-2, with D tentatively TRBD2 (6 bases). This clonotype originated in a woman aged 40-49 years with acute or convalescent COVID-19. Material for sequencing was peripheral blood. The CDR3 loop reads CASSSPQGGGELFF. CDR3 coding DNA: TGTGCCAGCAGCTCCCCCCAGGGAGGCGGGGAGCTGTTTTTT. The full variable domain, rest sourced from reference TRBV9 and TRBJ2-2, is DSGVTQTPKHLITATGQRVTLRCSPRSGDLSVYWYQQSLDQGLQFLIQYYNGEERAKGNILERFSAQQFPDLHSELNLSSLELGDSALYFCASSSPQGGGELFFGEGSRLTVL.